This T cell receptor (beta chain) was recovered during a study of B cell selection in AIRE deficiency. Data came from immunoSEQ multiplex PCR; TCRdb stores just in-frame clones and leaves some out. This table holds some 1,500 clones, approximately 80% found once. Regulatory T cells were sorted as CD4+CD25hiCD127low/negative. CDR1 SEHNR and CDR2 FQNEAQ come from the germline V gene (reference sequence). Trimming took 6 bases from V and 9 from J; bases not matched to a gene: 3. The length of the CDR3 is 14 residues. Study-level points and caveats: Only 9.3% of 3,500 to 4,500 shared Treg sequences were patient-specific; 31.6% healthy-specific. CDR3s were shorter in shared Treg sequences, reflecting few non-templated nucleotide insertions. About 30.6% of healthy-shared Treg sequences were found among patient Tconv cells.

About this clone itself: Its antigen is as yet unknown.

The chain is built from TRBV7-9 and TRBJ2-1, with 15 bases lining up with TRBD2. The sequence derives from a human donor in good health. Sequenced input: CD4+CD25+ Tregs sorted from PBMCs. CDR3 bases: TGTGCCAGCAGGGGACTAGCGGGAGGAGGTGAGCAGTTCTTC. This encodes CASRGLAGGGEQFF.